The present TCR beta chain was sequenced within a study of ipilimumab plus nivolumab after autologous stem cell transplantation. The method was immunoSEQ multiplex PCR; TCRdb's version includes in-frame clones alone and lacks a portion of them. The sample holds about 16,000 clones, around 81% seen once. Trimming left V 4 bases short and J 5 bases short, with 17 bases between. The CDR3 loop spans 15 amino acids. The V gene's germline CDR1 is MDHEN and CDR2 SYDVKM. The TCR originated in a male donor with diffuse large B-cell lymphoma. V gene TRBV28 combines with J gene TRBJ1-1; D unclear. This specimen was PBMCs, taken in a trial of ipilimumab plus nivolumab as post-transplant consolidation. CDR3 coding DNA: TGTGCCAGCAGTTGGGGTATGGAGGGAGGGACTGAAGCTTTCTTT. It yields the protein CASSWGMEGGTEAFF.